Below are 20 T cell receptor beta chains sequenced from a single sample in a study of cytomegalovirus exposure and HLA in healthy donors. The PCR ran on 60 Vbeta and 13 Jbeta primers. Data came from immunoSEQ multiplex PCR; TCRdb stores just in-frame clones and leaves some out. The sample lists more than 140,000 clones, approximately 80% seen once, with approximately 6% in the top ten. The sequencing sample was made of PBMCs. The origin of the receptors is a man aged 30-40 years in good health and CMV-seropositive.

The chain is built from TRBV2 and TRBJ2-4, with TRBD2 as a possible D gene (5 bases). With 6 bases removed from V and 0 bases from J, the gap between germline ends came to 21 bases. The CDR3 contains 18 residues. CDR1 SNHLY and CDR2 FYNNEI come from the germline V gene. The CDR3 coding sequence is TGTGCCAGCAGCACGGGAAGGGCGAGGGAGTTAGCCAAAAACATTCAGTACTTC. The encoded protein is CASSTGRARELAKNIQYF.

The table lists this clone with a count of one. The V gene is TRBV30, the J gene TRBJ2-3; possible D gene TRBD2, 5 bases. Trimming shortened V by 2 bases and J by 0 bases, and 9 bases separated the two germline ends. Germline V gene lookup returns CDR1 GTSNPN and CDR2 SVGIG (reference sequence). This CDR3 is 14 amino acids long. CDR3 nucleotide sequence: TGTGCCTGGAGTCTTAGCGCGAGCACAGATACGCAGTATTTT. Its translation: CAWSLSASTDTQYF.

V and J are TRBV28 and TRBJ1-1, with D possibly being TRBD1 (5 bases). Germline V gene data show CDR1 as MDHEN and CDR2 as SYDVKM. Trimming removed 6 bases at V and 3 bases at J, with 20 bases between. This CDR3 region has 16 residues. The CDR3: CASSPPQGPTHTEAFF. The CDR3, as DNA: TGTGCCAGCAGCCCACCCCAGGGCCCCACACACACTGAAGCTTTCTTT.

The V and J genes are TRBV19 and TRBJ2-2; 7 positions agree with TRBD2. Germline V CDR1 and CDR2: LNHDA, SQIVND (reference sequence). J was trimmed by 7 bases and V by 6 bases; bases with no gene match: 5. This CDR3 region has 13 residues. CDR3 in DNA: TGTGCCAGTAGCCGGGAGCGGGACGGGGAGCTGTTTTTT. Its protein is CASSRERDGELFF.

The CDR3 region is CASSQGLAGVGWDTQYF. In DNA, the CDR3 is TGCGCCAGCAGCCAAGGACTAGCGGGAGTGGGTTGGGATACGCAGTATTTT. The chain has TRBV5-1 and TRBJ2-3, with 13 bases fitting TRBD2. The CDR3 has 17 amino acids. Germline CDR1 SGHRS, CDR2 YFSETQ. Unmatched junction bases numbered 11, after V lost 4 bases and J lost 6 bases.

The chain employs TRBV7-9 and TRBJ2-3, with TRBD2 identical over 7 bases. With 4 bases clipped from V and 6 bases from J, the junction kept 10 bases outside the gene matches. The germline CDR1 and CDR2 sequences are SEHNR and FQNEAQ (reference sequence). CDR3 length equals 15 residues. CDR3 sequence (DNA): TGTGCCAGCAGCTGGAGCGGGACCTCGCTCGATACGCAGTATTTT. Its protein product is CASSWSGTSLDTQYF.

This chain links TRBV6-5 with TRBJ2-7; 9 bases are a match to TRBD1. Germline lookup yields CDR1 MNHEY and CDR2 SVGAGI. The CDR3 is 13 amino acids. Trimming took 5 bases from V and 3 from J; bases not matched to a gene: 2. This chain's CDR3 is CASSRQGDYEQYF. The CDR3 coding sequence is TGTGCCAGCAGTCGACAGGGGGACTACGAGCAGTACTTC.

CDR3 DNA: TGTGCCAGCAGGCAGGGGGCGATTCAGCCCCAGCATTTT. Residues: CASRQGAIQPQHF. The rearrangement joins TRBV2 to TRBJ1-5; 8 bases map to TRBD1. CDR3 length: 13 amino acids. Germline V lookup: CDR1 SNHLY, CDR2 FYNNEI. The junction had 4 bases not matched to a gene; V was cut back by 6 bases and J by 6 bases.

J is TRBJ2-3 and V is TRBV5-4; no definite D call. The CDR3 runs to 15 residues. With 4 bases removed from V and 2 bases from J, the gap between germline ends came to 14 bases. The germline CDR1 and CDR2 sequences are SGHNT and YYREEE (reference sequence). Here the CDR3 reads CASSQTSFDTDTQYF. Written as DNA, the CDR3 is TGTGCCAGCAGCCAAACATCCTTTGACACAGATACGCAGTATTTT.

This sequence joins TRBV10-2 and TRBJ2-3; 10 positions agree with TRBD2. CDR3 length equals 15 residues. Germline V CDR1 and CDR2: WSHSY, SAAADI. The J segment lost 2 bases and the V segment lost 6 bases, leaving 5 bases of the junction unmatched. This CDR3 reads CASSFSGGITDTQYF. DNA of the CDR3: TGCGCCAGCAGCTTTAGCGGGGGGATCACAGATACGCAGTATTTT.

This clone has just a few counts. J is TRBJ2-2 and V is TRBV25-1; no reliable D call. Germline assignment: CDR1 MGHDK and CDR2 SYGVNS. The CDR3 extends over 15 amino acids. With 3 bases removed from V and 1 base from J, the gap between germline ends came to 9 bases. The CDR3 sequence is CASSESRVNTGELFF. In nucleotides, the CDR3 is TGTGCCAGCAGTGAGAGCCGGGTGAACACCGGGGAGCTGTTTTTT.

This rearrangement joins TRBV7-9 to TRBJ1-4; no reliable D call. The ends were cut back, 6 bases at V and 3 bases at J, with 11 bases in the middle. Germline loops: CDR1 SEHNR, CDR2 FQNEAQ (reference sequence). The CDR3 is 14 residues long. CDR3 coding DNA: TGTGCCAGCAGTCTGGGAGTTGCTAATGAAAAACTGTTTTTT. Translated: CASSLGVANEKLFF.

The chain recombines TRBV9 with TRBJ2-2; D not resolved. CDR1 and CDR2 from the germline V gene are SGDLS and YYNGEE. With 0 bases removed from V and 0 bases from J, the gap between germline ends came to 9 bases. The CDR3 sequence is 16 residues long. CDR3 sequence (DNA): TGTGCCAGCAGCGTAGCGAGTGCTACGAACACCGGGGAGCTGTTTTTT. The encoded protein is CASSVASATNTGELFF. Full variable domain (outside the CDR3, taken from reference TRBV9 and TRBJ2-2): DSGVTQTPKHLITATGQRVTLRCSPRSGDLSVYWYQQSLDQGLQFLIQYYNGEERAKGNILERFSAQQFPDLHSELNLSSLELGDSALYFCASSVASATNTGELFFGEGSRLTVL.

The CDR3 DNA sequence: TGTGCCTGGAGCGTAATCTTAGCGGGAGAAGGTGGAGAGCAGTTCTTC. Translated: CAWSVILAGEGGEQFF. The rearrangement joins TRBV30 to TRBJ2-1, with 9 bases lining up with TRBD2. CDR1 is GTSNPN and CDR2 is SVGIG in the germline V gene (reference sequence). CDR3 length: 16 amino acids. The V and J ends lost 3 bases and 10 bases, in that order; junction bases with no gene match: 16.

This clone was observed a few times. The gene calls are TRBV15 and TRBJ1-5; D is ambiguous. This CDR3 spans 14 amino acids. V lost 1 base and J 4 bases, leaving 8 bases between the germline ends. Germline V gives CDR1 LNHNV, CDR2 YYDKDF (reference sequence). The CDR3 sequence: CATSRVAGNQPQHF. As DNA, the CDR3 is TGTGCCACCAGCAGAGTGGCAGGTAATCAGCCCCAGCATTTT. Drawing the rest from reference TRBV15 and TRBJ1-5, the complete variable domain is DAMVIQNPRYQVTQFGKPVTLSCSQTLNHNVMYWYQQKSSQAPKLLFHYYDKDFNNEADTPDNFQSRRPNTSFCFLDIRSPGLGDTAMYLCATSRVAGNQPQHFGDGTRLSIL.

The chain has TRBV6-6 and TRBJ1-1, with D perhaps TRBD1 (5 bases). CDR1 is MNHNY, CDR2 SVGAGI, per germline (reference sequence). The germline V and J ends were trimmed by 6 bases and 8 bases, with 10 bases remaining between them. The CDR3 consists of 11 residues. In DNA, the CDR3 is TGTGCCAGCAGCGCCCCAGGGGAAGCTTTCTTT. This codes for CASSAPGEAFF.

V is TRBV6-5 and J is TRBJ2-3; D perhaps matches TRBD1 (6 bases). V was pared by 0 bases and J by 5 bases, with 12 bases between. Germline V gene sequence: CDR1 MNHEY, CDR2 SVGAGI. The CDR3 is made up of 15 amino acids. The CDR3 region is CASSYSIGQIDTQYF. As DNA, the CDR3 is TGTGCCAGCAGTTACTCGATAGGACAGATAGATACGCAGTATTTT.

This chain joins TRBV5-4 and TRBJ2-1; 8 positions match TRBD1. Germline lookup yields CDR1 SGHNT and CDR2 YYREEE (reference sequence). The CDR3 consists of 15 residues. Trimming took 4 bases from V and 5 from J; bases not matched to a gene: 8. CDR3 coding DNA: TGTGCCAGCAGCCCCACAGGGGGGACGGACAATGAGCAGTTCTTC. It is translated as CASSPTGGTDNEQFF.

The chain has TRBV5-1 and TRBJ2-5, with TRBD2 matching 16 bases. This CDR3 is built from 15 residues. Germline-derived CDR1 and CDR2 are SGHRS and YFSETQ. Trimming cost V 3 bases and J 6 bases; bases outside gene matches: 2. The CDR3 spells CASSSGLAGGKTQYF. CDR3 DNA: TGCGCCAGCAGCTCGGGACTAGCGGGGGGGAAGACCCAGTACTTC.

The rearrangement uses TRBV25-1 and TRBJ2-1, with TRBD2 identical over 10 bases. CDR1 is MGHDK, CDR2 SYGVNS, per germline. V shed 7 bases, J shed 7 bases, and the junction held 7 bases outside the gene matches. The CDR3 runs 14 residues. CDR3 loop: CASTGGLATNEQFF. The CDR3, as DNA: TGTGCCAGCACCGGGGGACTAGCGACGAATGAGCAGTTCTTC. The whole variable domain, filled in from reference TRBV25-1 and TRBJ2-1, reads EADIYQTPRYLVIGTGKKITLECSQTMGHDKMYWYQQDPGMELHLIHYSYGVNSTEKGDLSSESTVSRIRTEHFPLTLESARPSHTSQYLCASTGGLATNEQFFGPGTRLTVL.